This is a list of T cell receptor beta chains from one sample in a study of T cell repertoires in cytomegalovirus infection. These receptors are not linked to any known antigen. TCRdb reanalysed the reads using MiXCR and keeps one entry per CDR3 protein. This table has 750,000 to 900,000 distinct CDR3 sequences, approximately 32% appearing once. The source material was cultured CD8+ T cells from PBMCs, sampled from culture after CMV antigen stimulation. The receptors originated from a human donor in good health (CMV status not recorded). Some clones in this sample may be carry-over from other donors' samples. Each CDR3 is given with its conserved first and last residue. The D gene is left open where the match is weak. Clone size is stated in some rows and not others, as once, few, many or a class when expanded.

j_gene: TRBJ2-5
abundance: .
d_gene: TRBD2
v_gene: TRBV6-5
CDR3aa: CASSYTSGIQETQYF
CDR3nt: TGTGCCAGCAGTTACACTAGCGGGATCCAAGAGACCCAGTACTTC

j_gene: TRBJ1-1
abundance: .
d_gene: .
v_gene: TRBV11-1
CDR3aa: CASSSGQNRGAFF
CDR3nt: TGTGCCAGCAGCTCCGGACAAAATCGGGGAGCTTTCTTT

j_gene: TRBJ1-6
abundance: many
d_gene: .
v_gene: TRBV4-1
CDR3aa: CASRAQSSYNSPLHF
CDR3nt: TGCGCCAGCAGGGCCCAAAGTTCCTATAATTCACCCCTCCACTTT

j_gene: TRBJ2-4
abundance: .
d_gene: .
v_gene: TRBV28
CDR3aa: CASSPPGTRNIQYF
CDR3nt: TGTGCCAGCAGTCCGCCGGGAACGAGAAACATTCAGTACTTC

j_gene: TRBJ1-1
abundance: few
d_gene: .
v_gene: TRBV19
CDR3aa: CASSDWAKVEAFF
CDR3nt: TGTGCCAGTAGTGATTGGGCGAAGGTTGAAGCTTTCTTT

j_gene: TRBJ1-1
abundance: .
d_gene: .
v_gene: TRBV7-2
CDR3aa: CASSGPNREEAFF
CDR3nt: TGTGCCAGCAGCGGCCCAAACAGGGAGGAAGCTTTCTTT

j_gene: TRBJ2-7
abundance: .
d_gene: .
v_gene: TRBV19
CDR3aa: CASSIDGSPNYEQYF
CDR3nt: TGTGCCAGTAGTATAGATGGAAGCCCCAACTACGAGCAGTACTTC

j_gene: TRBJ2-1
abundance: .
d_gene: .
v_gene: TRBV6-6
CDR3aa: CASSYVRAFNNEQFF
CDR3nt: TGTGCCAGCAGTTACGTCAGGGCCTTTAACAATGAGCAGTTCTTC

j_gene: TRBJ1-2
abundance: .
d_gene: .
v_gene: TRBV12-3/TRBV12-4
CDR3aa: CASSFLDGAYVYTF
CDR3nt: TGTGCCAGCAGTTTTTTAGACGGCGCTTATGTTTACACCTTC

j_gene: TRBJ1-2
abundance: few
d_gene: .
v_gene: TRBV11-1
CDR3aa: CASSLQDSADYGYTF
CDR3nt: TGTGCCAGCAGCTTACAGGACAGCGCGGACTATGGCTACACCTTC

j_gene: TRBJ1-6
abundance: .
d_gene: .
v_gene: TRBV12-5
CDR3aa: CASGGGELYSPLHF
CDR3nt: TGTGCTAGTGGTGGCGGGGAGCTATATTCACCCCTCCACTTT

j_gene: TRBJ2-5
abundance: .
d_gene: .
v_gene: TRBV27
CDR3aa: CASSLVRGDETQYF
CDR3nt: TGTGCCAGCAGTTTAGTCAGGGGAGACGAGACCCAGTACTTC

j_gene: TRBJ2-1
abundance: .
d_gene: TRBD2
v_gene: TRBV28
CDR3aa: CASSSRLADSYNEQFF
CDR3nt: TGTGCCAGCAGTTCGCGACTAGCGGACTCCTACAATGAGCAGTTCTTC

j_gene: TRBJ2-1
abundance: .
d_gene: TRBD2
v_gene: TRBV5-4
CDR3aa: CAISGGAGDNEQFF
CDR3nt: TGTGCCATCTCCGGGGGGGCCGGGGACAATGAGCAGTTCTTC

j_gene: TRBJ2-5
abundance: .
d_gene: .
v_gene: TRBV24-1
CDR3aa: CATSDPRGETQYF
CDR3nt: TGTGCCACCAGTGATCCCCGGGGTGAGACCCAGTACTTC

j_gene: TRBJ1-6
abundance: few
d_gene: .
v_gene: TRBV6-2/TRBV6-3
CDR3aa: CASSYSKAREGRNSPLHF
CDR3nt: TGTGCCAGCAGTTACTCGAAGGCCCGAGAGGGAAGGAATTCACCCCTCCACTTT

j_gene: TRBJ2-2
abundance: .
d_gene: TRBD2
v_gene: TRBV6-2/TRBV6-3
CDR3aa: CASTSRPRLAGGELFF
CDR3nt: TGTGCCAGCACTTCCAGGCCCCGACTAGCGGGAGGGGAGCTGTTTTTT

j_gene: TRBJ2-2
abundance: .
d_gene: TRBD1
v_gene: TRBV6-2/TRBV6-3
CDR3aa: CASSDGTGAPGELFF
CDR3nt: TGTGCCAGCAGCGACGGGACAGGGGCGCCCGGGGAGCTGTTTTTT

j_gene: TRBJ1-1
abundance: few
d_gene: .
v_gene: TRBV7-9
CDR3aa: CASSRTGYAFF
CDR3nt: TGTGCCAGCAGCCGTACAGGATACGCTTTCTTT

j_gene: TRBJ2-7
abundance: .
d_gene: TRBD2
v_gene: TRBV6-1
CDR3aa: CASRPGLAESYEQYF
CDR3nt: TGTGCCAGCAGGCCGGGACTAGCGGAGTCCTACGAGCAGTACTTC

j_gene: TRBJ2-7
abundance: .
d_gene: TRBD1
v_gene: TRBV10-3
CDR3aa: CAIMGQLTSYEQYF
CDR3nt: TGTGCCATCATGGGACAGCTAACGAGTTACGAGCAGTACTTC

j_gene: TRBJ1-1
abundance: .
d_gene: .
v_gene: TRBV19
CDR3aa: CASSITHRENTEAFF
CDR3nt: TGTGCCAGTAGTATCACACACAGGGAAAACACTGAAGCTTTCTTT

j_gene: TRBJ1-4
abundance: once
d_gene: .
v_gene: TRBV5-8
CDR3aa: CASSETGINEKLFF
CDR3nt: TGTGCCAGCAGCGAGACAGGAATTAATGAAAAACTGTTTTTT

j_gene: TRBJ2-1
abundance: .
d_gene: TRBD2
v_gene: TRBV27
CDR3aa: CASTPSGGYNEQFF
CDR3nt: TGTGCCAGCACCCCTAGCGGGGGATACAATGAGCAGTTCTTC

j_gene: TRBJ1-1
abundance: .
d_gene: .
v_gene: TRBV28
CDR3aa: CASSFYDTEAFF
CDR3nt: TGTGCCAGCAGTTTTTATGACACTGAAGCTTTCTTT

j_gene: TRBJ1-1
abundance: .
d_gene: .
v_gene: TRBV29-1
CDR3aa: CSVDSSRAEAFF
CDR3nt: TGCAGCGTTGACTCTAGTCGGGCTGAAGCTTTCTTT

j_gene: TRBJ2-3
abundance: .
d_gene: .
v_gene: TRBV4-1
CDR3aa: CASSQDSRGSDTQYF
CDR3nt: TGCGCCAGCAGCCAAGACTCGCGGGGCTCGGATACGCAGTATTTT

j_gene: TRBJ1-5
abundance: few
d_gene: .
v_gene: TRBV19
CDR3aa: CASIGPERGSINQPQHF
CDR3nt: TGTGCCAGTATCGGCCCCGAACGGGGCTCCATTAATCAGCCCCAGCATTTT

j_gene: TRBJ2-1
abundance: few
d_gene: TRBD1
v_gene: TRBV4-1
CDR3aa: CASSQGIPGQGENEQFF
CDR3nt: TGCGCCAGCAGCCAAGGAATCCCGGGACAGGGGGAGAATGAGCAGTTCTTC

j_gene: TRBJ2-5
abundance: .
d_gene: TRBD2
v_gene: TRBV7-6
CDR3aa: CASRSGLAVRETQYF
CDR3nt: TGTGCCAGCAGATCGGGACTAGCGGTGCGGGAGACCCAGTACTTC

j_gene: TRBJ2-5
abundance: .
d_gene: TRBD1
v_gene: TRBV27
CDR3aa: CASSPGQAVPETQYF
CDR3nt: TGTGCCAGCAGTCCAGGACAGGCGGTCCCAGAGACCCAGTACTTC

j_gene: TRBJ2-7
abundance: few
d_gene: .
v_gene: TRBV6-5
CDR3aa: CASSPVGGGEQYF
CDR3nt: TGTGCCAGCAGTCCCGTGGGGGGAGGCGAGCAGTACTTC

j_gene: TRBJ1-5
abundance: .
d_gene: .
v_gene: TRBV27
CDR3aa: CASTSGNQPQHF
CDR3nt: TGTGCCAGCACCTCTGGCAATCAGCCCCAGCATTTT

j_gene: TRBJ2-7
abundance: few
d_gene: .
v_gene: TRBV7-4
CDR3aa: CASSSTQQISYEQYF
CDR3nt: TGTGCCAGCAGCTCCACACAGCAAATCTCCTACGAGCAGTACTTC

j_gene: TRBJ2-5
abundance: .
d_gene: .
v_gene: TRBV29-1
CDR3aa: CSVVGAVQETQYF
CDR3nt: TGCAGCGTTGTAGGAGCGGTACAAGAGACCCAGTACTTC

j_gene: TRBJ2-7
abundance: few
d_gene: TRBD1
v_gene: TRBV7-4
CDR3aa: CASSPDRGATYEQYF
CDR3nt: TGTGCCAGCAGCCCCGACAGGGGCGCTACCTACGAGCAGTACTTC

j_gene: TRBJ2-3
abundance: few
d_gene: .
v_gene: TRBV4-1
CDR3aa: CASSQVEAAGTDTQYF
CDR3nt: TGCGCCAGCAGCCAAGTGGAGGCTGCGGGCACAGATACGCAGTATTTT

j_gene: TRBJ2-7
abundance: .
d_gene: TRBD2
v_gene: TRBV12-3/TRBV12-4
CDR3aa: CANSPAGEGYEQYF
CDR3nt: TGTGCCAACAGTCCCGCGGGGGAGGGCTACGAGCAGTACTTC

j_gene: TRBJ1-1
abundance: .
d_gene: TRBD1
v_gene: TRBV5-4
CDR3aa: CASSSWDSEAFF
CDR3nt: TGTGCCAGCAGCTCCTGGGACAGCGAAGCTTTCTTT

j_gene: TRBJ1-4
abundance: .
d_gene: .
v_gene: TRBV7-9
CDR3aa: CASSARDIATNEKLFF
CDR3nt: TGTGCCAGCAGCGCCAGGGACATTGCAACTAATGAAAAACTGTTTTTT

j_gene: TRBJ2-3
abundance: .
d_gene: TRBD2
v_gene: TRBV27
CDR3aa: CASSPSPRIAGGTDTQYF
CDR3nt: TGTGCCAGCAGCCCCTCGCCGAGAATAGCGGGGGGTACAGATACGCAGTATTTT

j_gene: TRBJ2-2
abundance: .
d_gene: TRBD1
v_gene: TRBV7-3
CDR3aa: CASSPRTGGFSTGELFF
CDR3nt: TGTGCCAGCAGCCCCCGGACAGGGGGCTTTTCCACCGGGGAGCTGTTTTTT

j_gene: TRBJ2-1
abundance: few
d_gene: .
v_gene: TRBV6-1
CDR3aa: CAVLGGRGSLVFF
CDR3nt: TGTGCCGTTTTAGGGGGGCGGGGGAGCCTCGTGTTCTTC

j_gene: TRBJ2-3
abundance: few
d_gene: .
v_gene: TRBV2
CDR3aa: CATERADTQYF
CDR3nt: TGTGCCACCGAGAGGGCAGATACGCAGTATTTT

j_gene: TRBJ1-1
abundance: few
d_gene: .
v_gene: TRBV7-6
CDR3aa: CASTPSGGRSTEAFF
CDR3nt: TGTGCCAGCACGCCGTCGGGGGGGCGCAGCACTGAAGCTTTCTTT

j_gene: TRBJ1-5
abundance: many
d_gene: .
v_gene: TRBV6-1
CDR3aa: CASSLDRYQPQHF
CDR3nt: TGTGCCAGCAGTTTGGACAGATATCAGCCCCAGCATTTT

j_gene: TRBJ2-1
abundance: .
d_gene: TRBD2
v_gene: TRBV2
CDR3aa: CASNGRDEQFF
CDR3nt: TGTGCCAGCAACGGGAGGGATGAGCAGTTCTTC

j_gene: TRBJ1-1
abundance: many
d_gene: .
v_gene: TRBV12-3/TRBV12-4
CDR3aa: CASSLVISTEAFF
CDR3nt: TGTGCCAGCAGTTTAGTGATTAGCACTGAAGCTTTCTTT

j_gene: TRBJ2-5
abundance: many
d_gene: TRBD2
v_gene: TRBV12-3/TRBV12-4
CDR3aa: CASSPPLTGGGSQYF
CDR3nt: TGTGCCAGCAGTCCCCCCTTAACGGGGGGGGGGAGCCAGTACTTC

j_gene: TRBJ1-5
abundance: .
d_gene: TRBD1
v_gene: TRBV27
CDR3aa: CASSRGGPHQPQHF
CDR3nt: TGTGCCAGCAGCAGGGGGGGGCCGCATCAGCCCCAGCATTTT

j_gene: TRBJ2-7
abundance: .
d_gene: TRBD1
v_gene: TRBV27
CDR3aa: CASSRGTGGNEQYF
CDR3nt: TGTGCCAGCAGCCGGGGGACAGGGGGCAACGAGCAGTACTTC